This TCR beta chain was profiled in a study of Ad26.COV2.S vaccination and SARS-CoV-2 variants. At the level of the study: Intramuscular Ad26.COV2.S doses were given once or twice, 56 days apart.

Documented treatment: 15 to 20 received Ad26.COV2.S at low or high dose, single or two shots; 5 received placebo; per-sample allocation not given. Following the first vaccine or placebo injection, samples were taken on day 63. The table came from immunoSEQ multiplex PCR; TCRdb's copy has only in-frame clones and leaves some out. The data hold about 430,000 clones, with 75% to 95% observed a single time. Notes on this clone: The antigen remains unidentified.

Germline CDR1 is SGHKS and CDR2 is YYEKEE (reference sequence). The CDR3 extends over 13 amino acids. V dropped 0 bases and J dropped 7 bases, with 10 bases sitting between them. Whole-study results and caveats: Placebo and vaccine recipients had non-spike TCR breadth that was similar. Substantial post-vaccination breadth of spike-specific CD8+ and CD4+ T cell responses was reported.

The specimen comprised peripheral blood, sampled in a trial of Ad26.COV2.S vaccine versus placebo. The sequence was obtained from a person between 18 and 60 years old who received the Ad26.COV2.S COVID-19 vaccine or a placebo. This chain uses TRBV5-5 with TRBJ1-2; no clear D. CDR3 sequence: CASSLVVISGYTF. In DNA form, the CDR3 reads TGTGCCAGCAGCTTGGTGGTGATTAGTGGCTACACCTTC.